The present TCR beta chain was sequenced within a study of shared clonotypes between healthy human individuals. Overall study findings and caveats: Owing to a small donor count, the genetic and exposure-history diversity represented was limited. For naive CD4 cells, roughly 4.8% of clonotypes were shared across several donors. Rarefaction analysis demonstrated incomplete sorted-subset sequencing notwithstanding large depth.

A note on this clone: Its target is not known.

This CDR3 has 15 residues. The germline V gene encodes CDR1 SGHAT and CDR2 FQNNGV. V dropped 5 bases and J dropped 2; count of bases not matched to a gene: 8. Splitting of each subset's genomic DNA was done evenly across several immunoSEQ plates. The assay was immunoSEQ multiplex PCR, and TCRdb's table has in-frame clones only and misses some. The sample records hundreds of thousands of clones, 55% to 85% being singletons. This chain connects TRBV11-2 to TRBJ1-1, with TRBD1 matching 7 bases. This TCR derives from a woman aged 30 to 39 in good health. Source material: memory CD4+ T cells sorted from blood. The subset denotes: CD45RA-negative fraction. CDR3 sequence (DNA): TGTGCCAGCAGCCAAACCGGGACAGCAAACACTGAAGCTTTCTTT. Translation gives CASSQTGTANTEAFF. Supplemented by reference TRBV11-2 and TRBJ1-1, the full variable domain reads EAGVAQSPRYKIIEKRQSVAFWCNPISGHATLYWYQQILGQGPKLLIQFQNNGVVDDSQLPKDRFSAERLKGVDSTLKIQPAKLEDSAVYLCASSQTGTANTEAFFGQGTRLTVV.